This paragraph reports one T cell receptor (beta chain). TCRdb's copy holds only in-frame clones and misses some; the assay was immunoSEQ multiplex PCR. The sample holds a few hundred thousand clones; around 86% are singletons and the top ten take over 9.5%. Those enrolled, adults aged about 18 to 95 years, came from under 25 US areas. The sample comes from a study of blood T cell repertoires in COVID-19. Whole-study context: T cells, B-cell-depleted T cells, or PBMCs provided the cDNA or gDNA that served as material.

The CDR3 loop spans 13 amino acids. The V and J ends lost 2 bases and 3 bases respectively, with 7 bases between them. Per the germline V gene, CDR1 is SEHNR and CDR2 is FQNEAQ (reference sequence). This sequence was found in a woman in her late teens or twenties who had recovered from COVID-19. The J gene is TRBJ1-2, the V gene TRBV7-9, with D hard to call. Sequencing input: PBMCs or T cells enriched from blood (not recorded which). CDR3 protein: CASSLSEDYGYTF. DNA of the CDR3: TGTGCCAGCAGCTTATCAGAGGACTATGGCTACACCTTC.